Below, 25 T cell receptor beta chains from the same sample are listed, as sequenced in a study of neurological immune-mediated disorders. Time point here: longitudinal time-point 2. Via MiXCR, TCRdb re-called the 5' RACE reads, giving one row per CDR3 protein. The sample lists roughly 60,000 distinct CDR3 sequences; roughly 10% were seen once. The sample was PBMCs. The receptor set was obtained from a man aged 25 to 40 in good health.

This clonotype appeared many times. CDR3: CASSSSPGTKNIQYF. The DNA for the CDR3 is TGTGCCAGCAGTTCTAGTCCCGGGACCAAAAACATTCAGTACTTC. The genes are TRBV12-3 or TRBV12-4 and TRBJ2-4; D may be TRBD2 (5 bases). The V gene lost 4 bases and the J gene lost 2 bases, with 12 bases spanning the gap. The CDR3 consists of 15 residues.

This clonotype was picked up many times. The chain is built from TRBV29-1 and TRBJ2-3; tentative D call: TRBD1 (6 bases). Germline V gene data show CDR1 as SQVTM and CDR2 as ANQGSEA. This CDR3 has 17 residues. Trimming took 0 bases from V and 4 from J, leaving 20 bases between them. The CDR3 reads CSVEEPLGQRGADTQYF. The CDR3 nucleotides read TGCAGCGTTGAAGAGCCCTTGGGACAAAGGGGCGCAGATACGCAGTATTTT.

The sample holds many counts of this clonotype. V and J are TRBV18 and TRBJ2-1, with D perhaps assigned TRBD1 or TRBD2 (5 bases each). V lost 0 bases and J lost 4, with 7 bases in between. This CDR3 region has 14 residues. Germline lookup yields CDR1 KGHSH and CDR2 LQKENI. The CDR3 sequence is CASSPPGPYNEQFF. For the CDR3, the DNA is TGTGCCAGCTCACCACCGGGACCATACAATGAGCAGTTCTTC.

This clonotype was counted at least ten times. A much larger clone is a single base away; this may be a read error. Written as DNA, the CDR3 is TGTGCCAGCAGCCAAGGACTAGTGGGAGTCGGTGAGCAGTTCTTC. This translates into CASSQGLVGVGEQFF. V usage is TRBV4-2 and J usage is TRBJ2-1; D may be TRBD2 (6 bases). V was shortened by 1 base and J by 9 bases, with 16 bases between the two germline ends. Per the germline V gene, CDR1 is LGHNA and CDR2 is YNFKEQ. The CDR3 is made up of 15 amino acids.

This clonotype was observed many times. This rearrangement joins TRBV7-8 to TRBJ2-6; 7 nucleotides line up with TRBD2. Trimming removed 1 base from V and 2 bases from J; junction bases left unmatched: 5. The CDR3 covers 17 residues. Germline V gene lookup returns CDR1 SGHVS and CDR2 FQNEAQ. The CDR3 DNA sequence: TGTGCCAGCAGCTTAGGGGGGGGTAACCCTGGGGCCAACGTCCTGACTTTC. Amino acids: CASSLGGGNPGANVLTF. The complete variable domain, with remaining parts taken from reference TRBV7-8 and TRBJ2-6, reads GAGVSQSPRYKVAKRGQDVALRCDPISGHVSLFWYQQALGQGPEFLTYFQNEAQLDKSGLPSDRFFAERPEGSVSTLKIQRTQQEDSAVYLCASSLGGGNPGANVLTFGAGSRLTVL.

This clonotype came up many times. The rearrangement links TRBV12-3 or TRBV12-4 to TRBJ2-6; D ambiguous. V lost 6 bases, J lost 0 bases, and 12 bases lay in between. This CDR3 comprises 16 residues. In nucleotides, the CDR3 is TGTGCCAGCAGGTCGGACCGTATCTCTGGGGCCAACGTCCTGACTTTC. This translates into CASRSDRISGANVLTF.

The table lists this clonotype with many counts. The chain is built from TRBV29-1 and TRBJ2-2, with TRBD1 identical over 7 bases. Germline CDR1 and CDR2: SQVTM and ANQGSEA. V was pared by 3 bases and J by 2 bases, with 3 bases of the junction left unmatched. The CDR3 spans 14 residues. CDR3 sequence (DNA): TGCAGCGTTGACCGACAGGGCAACACCGGGGAGCTGTTTTTT. It specifies CSVDRQGNTGELFF.

This clonotype has a count of ten or more. In nucleotides, the CDR3 is TGCAGCGTTGAGGGACAGGGGGTCTACGAGCAGTACTTC. This sequence encodes CSVEGQGVYEQYF. This chain connects TRBV29-1 to TRBJ2-7, with 11 bases matching TRBD1. Germline loops: CDR1 SQVTM, CDR2 ANQGSEA. Trimming took 3 bases from V and 3 from J; bases not matched to a gene: 1. The CDR3 spans 13 residues.

Regarding this clonotype: A junction end diverges from the germline sequence, so it may reflect a read error. The chain recombines TRBV11-2 with TRBJ2-1, with D possibly TRBD2 on 7 matching bases. The CDR3 has 16 residues. Germline CDR1 SGHAT, CDR2 FQNNGV. In nucleotides, the CDR3 is TGTGCCAGCAGCCCCCCGTGGACTAGGGGGTTGGATGAGCATTTCTTC. Its translation: CASSPPWTRGLDEHFF.

This clonotype was seen repeatedly, ten times or more. The V and J genes are TRBV15 and TRBJ1-2; D is unresolved. The germline V gene encodes CDR1 LNHNV and CDR2 YYDKDF (reference sequence). Trimming removed 5 bases at V and 2 bases at J, with 9 bases between. This CDR3 has 13 amino acids. The CDR3 DNA reads as TGTGCCACCAGCTCGCAGGTGAACTATGGCTACACCTTC. It codes for CATSSQVNYGYTF.

This clonotype was counted many times. This chain joins TRBV20-1 and TRBJ2-7; D might be TRBD1 (5 bases). The CDR3 loop spans 12 amino acids. Germline V lookup: CDR1 DFQATT, CDR2 SNEGSKA (reference sequence). The germline V and J ends were trimmed by 3 bases and 2 bases, with 8 bases remaining between them. The CDR3 loop reads CSASSDTYEQYF. DNA for the CDR3: TGCAGTGCTAGTTCGGACACCTACGAGCAGTACTTC.

Many counts were recorded for this clonotype. The chain links TRBV20-1 to TRBJ1-5; a possible D gene is TRBD1 (5 bases). CDR1 is DFQATT, CDR2 SNEGSKA, per germline (reference sequence). The ends were cut back, 5 bases at V and 6 bases at J, with 14 bases in the middle. This CDR3 has 13 residues. CDR3 sequence (DNA): TGCAGTGCTCTCGGGACTTCCAGTCAGCCCCAGCATTTT. It yields the protein CSALGTSSQPQHF.

This clonotype came up many times. The CDR3 DNA sequence: TGTGCCAGCAGCAGAACAGCAACTAATGAAAAACTGTTTTTT. It yields the protein CASSRTATNEKLFF. This chain connects TRBV7-6 to TRBJ1-4; the D is unclear. The length of the CDR3 is 14 residues. CDR1 is SGHVS, CDR2 FNYEAQ, per germline. Trimming removed 5 bases at V and 0 bases at J, with 7 bases between. The whole variable domain, filled in from reference TRBV7-6 and TRBJ1-4, reads GAGVSQSPRYKVTKRGQDVALRCDPISGHVSLYWYRQALGQGPEFLTYFNYEAQQDKSGLPNDRFSAERPEGSISTLTIQRTEQRDSAMYRCASSRTATNEKLFFGSGTQLSVL.

This clonotype was found many times. V gene TRBV2 combines with J gene TRBJ2-2; possible D gene TRBD1, 6 bases. CDR1 is SNHLY, CDR2 FYNNEI, per germline. The ends were cut back, 8 bases at V and 4 bases at J, with 17 bases in the middle. The length of the CDR3 is 15 residues. CDR3 nucleotides: TGTGCCAGCGGGGAAACCGGGACACCCACCGGGGAGCTGTTTTTT. Amino acids: CASGETGTPTGELFF.

In its sample, this clonotype was seen many times. This rearrangement joins TRBV5-5 to TRBJ2-3; D not certain. The CDR3 totals 12 residues. V lost 1 base and J lost 9, with 9 bases in between. Germline V gene lookup returns CDR1 SGHKS and CDR2 YYEKEE (reference sequence). The CDR3 loop is CASSLLLDTQYF. The CDR3 region has the DNA TGTGCCAGCAGCTTGCTCTTAGACACGCAGTATTTT.

This chain joins TRBV10-2 and TRBJ2-7; D is perhaps TRBD2 (6 bases). The V gene's germline CDR1 is WSHSY and CDR2 SAAADI. The CDR3 consists of 13 residues. As DNA, the CDR3 is TGCGGCAGTAGTGACGCGGGATCCTACGAGCAGTACTTC. It yields the protein CGSSDAGSYEQYF.

This clonotype was counted at least ten times. The rearrangement links TRBV27 to TRBJ2-7, with no clear D. The V and J ends lost 4 bases and 2 bases respectively, with 3 bases between them. Germline assignment: CDR1 MNHEY and CDR2 SMNVEV (reference sequence). The CDR3 loop spans 11 amino acids. The CDR3 reads CASSSTYEQYF. The CDR3 DNA sequence: TGTGCCAGCAGTTCCACCTACGAGCAGTACTTC.

This clonotype appeared many times. The chain recombines TRBV6-4 with TRBJ2-2, with TRBD2 matching 7 bases. CDR1 and CDR2 (germline): MRHNA, SNTAGT. After removal of 7 bases from V and 6 bases from J, the junction contained 5 bases not matched to a gene. CDR3 length equals 13 residues. CDR3 protein: CASTSGTAGELFF. The CDR3 DNA reads TGTGCCAGCACGAGCGGGACGGCCGGGGAGCTGTTTTTT.

This clonotype was counted at least ten times. This rearrangement joins TRBV5-1 to TRBJ2-7, with no clear D. The length of the CDR3 is 19 residues. Germline V gene sequence: CDR1 SGHRS, CDR2 YFSETQ. The V gene lost 0 bases and the J gene lost 0 bases, with 22 bases spanning the gap. This chain's CDR3 is CASSLAPPTPTLSSYEQYF. The CDR3 DNA is TGCGCCAGCAGCTTGGCCCCCCCAACCCCGACCTTGAGCTCCTACGAGCAGTACTTC.

The rearrangement uses TRBV2 and TRBJ2-7; the D is unclear. The CDR3 covers 13 residues. V was clipped by 6 bases and J by 6 bases, with 15 bases between them. The V gene's germline CDR1 is SNHLY and CDR2 FYNNEI. The CDR3 DNA reads TGTGCCAGCAGCGAACCGTTTCGGCCCGAGCAGTACTTC. It encodes CASSEPFRPEQYF.

This clonotype has only a few counts. The rearrangement links TRBV6-5 to TRBJ2-3; 7 bases are shared with TRBD1. From germline, CDR1 is MNHEY and CDR2 SVGAGI. The CDR3 spans 13 residues. V lost 6 bases to trimming and J lost 4 bases; unmatched junction nucleotides: 4. CDR3 bases: TGTGCCAGCAGCACAGGGGTCGCAGATACGCAGTATTTT. This codes for CASSTGVADTQYF.

This clonotype occurred many times. The chain links TRBV20-1 to TRBJ2-1; D is unclear. The CDR3 length is 12 residues. Germline CDR1 reads DFQATT; CDR2 reads SNEGSKA (reference sequence). The V and J ends lost 6 bases and 9 bases respectively, with 15 bases between them. The CDR3 DNA reads TGCAGTGCCCCCACGATAGTTGGTGAGCAGTTCTTC. Its translation: CSAPTIVGEQFF.

In its sample, this clonotype was seen many times. The chain combines TRBV9 with TRBJ2-3; TRBD2 aligns across 8 bases. CDR1 is SGDLS and CDR2 is YYNGEE in the germline V gene. The CDR3 consists of 16 residues. The V and J ends lost 0 bases and 4 bases, in that order; junction bases with no gene match: 7. The CDR3 nucleotides are TGTGCCAGCAGCGTAGACGGGAGGGCGGTTGCAGATACGCAGTATTTT. Its translation: CASSVDGRAVADTQYF.

This clonotype came up many times. V and J are TRBV2 and TRBJ1-1; unclear D gene. Trimming stripped 5 bases from V and 1 base from J, with 5 bases between. The CDR3 is 12 residues long. Germline CDR1 and CDR2: SNHLY and FYNNEI. The CDR3 DNA reads TGTGCCAGCAGTCCAAGGAACACTGAAGCTTTCTTT. This encodes CASSPRNTEAFF.

This clonotype has a count of ten or more. The genes are TRBV29-1 and TRBJ1-2; TRBD1 might be the D (5 bases). V gave up 0 bases and J gave up 4 bases, with 9 bases separating them. Germline CDR1 reads SQVTM; CDR2 reads ANQGSEA. There are 13 residues in the CDR3. CDR3: CSVEDVGGYGYTF. CDR3 DNA sequence: TGCAGCGTTGAAGATGTGGGGGGCTATGGCTACACCTTC.